This section outlines one T cell receptor delta chain sequence together with its context. Given a far larger clone just one base away, this is likely a sequencing read error. Different DNA sequences within this sample yield the same CDR3. The data originate from a study of γδ T cells in repeated Plasmodium falciparum infection. Study as a whole: Some Malian samples span acute malaria episodes; others come from no-transmission periods.

TCRdb reran clone calling via CATT on the multiplex PCR reads. Here the sample spans approximately 50,000 delta-chain clones, around 2% being singletons. Bulk repertoires came from Vgamma9/Vdelta2+ or Vdelta2-negative gammadelta T cells flow-sorted from PBMC. With V trimmed by 4 bases and J by 8 bases, 28 bases remained unmatched. This CDR3 is 20 amino acids long. Germline-derived CDR1 and CDR2 are TSWWSYY and QGS. This chain joins TRDV1 and TRDJ1; 7 bases fit TRDD2. Assignment of the J gene here rests on matching the DNA to germline, because TCRdb gives none. This TCR was sampled from a pool of human donors (malaria-infected and uninfected, not separated). The sample consisted of gamma-delta T cells from blood. This chain's CDR3 is CALGVPKLTFLYPYIYKLIF. The CDR3 coding sequence is TGTGCTCTTGGGGTTCCCAAATTAACCTTCCTTTACCCCTACATATACAAACTCATCTTT.